A single sample is the source of the 22 T cell receptor beta chains below, sequenced in a study of blood T cell repertoires in COVID-19. Method: immunoSEQ multiplex PCR; TCRdb's copy keeps in-frame clones and lacks some. In the table there are more than 110,000 clones, over 70% of which are singletons. What was sequenced was peripheral blood. Every receptor here comes from a human donor in a cohort sampled during active COVID-19.

V and J are TRBV6-1 and TRBJ1-5, with D maybe TRBD1 (6 bases). CDR1 is MNHNS and CDR2 is SASEGT in the germline V gene. V was cut by 2 bases and J by 0 bases, with 17 bases left in between. This CDR3 has 18 residues. The CDR3 DNA follows: TGTGCCAGCAGTGAAACGGGGACACCTACCTATAGCAATCAGCCCCAGCATTTT. This gives the protein CASSETGTPTYSNQPQHF.

The V call is TRBV5-5, the J call TRBJ1-5, with D perhaps TRBD1 (5 bases). CDR1 and CDR2 (germline): SGHKS, YYEKEE (reference sequence). Deletions cut 4 bases from V and 4 bases from J, with 15 bases between. The CDR3 covers 15 residues. The CDR3 loop reads CASSGGGFDNQPQHF. The CDR3, as DNA: TGTGCCAGCAGCGGTGGGGGGTTTGATAATCAGCCCCAGCATTTT.

The V call is TRBV7-8, the J call TRBJ2-3, with TRBD2 as a possible D gene (6 bases). The CDR3 is 15 residues long. The germline V gene has CDR1 SGHVS and CDR2 FQNEAQ. The V and J ends lost 3 bases and 2 bases respectively, with 12 bases between them. CDR3 sequence (DNA): TGTGCCAGCAGCTTCGTCGGGGGACCCACAGATACGCAGTATTTT. This encodes CASSFVGGPTDTQYF.

This chain uses TRBV7-8 with TRBJ2-1; 8 positions match TRBD1. Germline V gene lookup returns CDR1 SGHVS and CDR2 FQNEAQ. The CDR3 is 15 residues long. Unmatched junction bases numbered 7, after V lost 6 bases and J lost 3 bases. In nucleotides, the CDR3 is TGTGCCAGCAGAGGCACAGGGGGATTCTACAATGAGCAGTTCTTC. Translated: CASRGTGGFYNEQFF.

This chain connects TRBV9 to TRBJ1-4; weak D call: TRBD1 (5 bases). Germline CDR1 reads SGDLS; CDR2 reads YYNGEE. This CDR3 contains 15 residues. V was cut by 3 bases and J by 6 bases, with 15 bases left in between. The CDR3 here is CASSGREGVYEKLFF. The CDR3 DNA sequence: TGTGCCAGCAGCGGCAGGGAAGGCGTTTATGAAAAACTGTTTTTT.

The chain has TRBV19 and TRBJ2-1, with D possibly matching TRBD1 (5 bases). Germline lookup yields CDR1 LNHDA and CDR2 SQIVND (reference sequence). V lost 3 bases, J lost 2 bases, and 11 bases lay in between. CDR3 length equals 15 residues. The CDR3, as DNA: TGTGCCAGTAGTATTCAGGGTGGCGCCTACAATGAGCAGTTCTTC. Protein sequence: CASSIQGGAYNEQFF.

V usage is TRBV24-1 and J usage is TRBJ2-5; D is undetermined. V lost 3 bases to trimming and J lost 0 bases, with 4 bases between them. The CDR3 has 13 amino acids. Germline CDR1 is KGHDR and CDR2 is SFDVKD. In nucleotides, the CDR3 is TGTGCCACCAGTGATCCTAACCAAGAGACCCAGTACTTC. It encodes CATSDPNQETQYF.

This chain uses TRBV6-5 with TRBJ2-3, with D possibly TRBD2 on 6 matching bases. V gave up 10 bases and J gave up 3 bases, with 17 bases separating them. The length of the CDR3 is 14 residues. CDR1 MNHEY and CDR2 SVGAGI come from the germline V gene. The CDR3 nucleotides are TGTGCCACCAAACCGGGACTCCAGACAGATACGCAGTATTTT. As protein: CATKPGLQTDTQYF.

V gene TRBV11-3 combines with J gene TRBJ2-2; D is uncertain. The CDR3 is 13 amino acids. The V end was cut by 3 bases, the J end by 2 bases, with 4 bases between. Per the germline V gene, CDR1 is SGHNT and CDR2 is YENEEA. The CDR3 loop is CASSFGNTGELFF. CDR3 DNA: TGTGCCAGCAGCTTCGGTAACACCGGGGAGCTGTTTTTT.

The chain recombines TRBV4-2 with TRBJ1-5; a weak D match, TRBD1 (5 bases). Germline CDR1 LGHNA, CDR2 YNFKEQ. There are 14 residues in the CDR3. The germline V and J ends were trimmed by 4 bases and 11 bases, with 18 bases remaining between them. CDR3 DNA: TGTGCCAGCAGCCTAGAAGGGACTGGCGTAGCCCAGCATTTT. Residues: CASSLEGTGVAQHF.

The rearrangement joins TRBV7-6 to TRBJ1-1; 7 bases line up with TRBD1. CDR1 and CDR2 from the germline V gene are SGHVS and FNYEAQ. Trimming cost V 5 bases and J 5 bases; bases outside gene matches: 5. This CDR3 is built from 13 residues. The CDR3 DNA reads TGTGCCAGCAGCCGACAGGGTGGGACTGAAGCTTTCTTT. This codes for CASSRQGGTEAFF.

On this clone: The junction departs from the called germline gene at one end, perhaps through a read error. The chain recombines TRBV24-1 with TRBJ2-5; D might be TRBD1 (6 bases). CDR3 length: 12 residues. The germline V gene encodes CDR1 KGHDR and CDR2 SFDVKD. The CDR3 region is CATSDPGQRLNF. The CDR3 DNA follows: TGTGCCACCAGTGATCCCGGACAGCGGTTGAACTTC.

V and J are TRBV30 and TRBJ1-1, with D uncertain. Germline CDR1 GTSNPN, CDR2 SVGIG (reference sequence). Trimming shortened V by 2 bases and J by 4 bases, and 11 bases separated the two germline ends. The CDR3 spans 13 residues. The CDR3 DNA reads TGTGCCTGGAGTAGAGGTCTGGGCACTGAAGCTTTCTTT. Its translation: CAWSRGLGTEAFF. Variable domain in full (rest from reference TRBV30 and TRBJ1-1): SQTIHQWPATLVQPVGSPLSLECTVEGTSNPNLYWYRQAAGRGLQLLFYSVGIGQISSEVPQNLSASRPQDRQFILSSKKLLLSDSGFYLCAWSRGLGTEAFFGQGTRLTVV.

This sequence joins TRBV30 and TRBJ1-5; the match to TRBD1 covers 7 bases. The germline CDR1 and CDR2 sequences are GTSNPN and SVGIG (reference sequence). This CDR3 is built from 13 residues. The junction had 2 bases not matched to a gene; V was cut back by 1 base and J by 5 bases. CDR3 sequence (DNA): TGTGCCTGGAGTGGACAGGGTCATCAGCCCCAGCATTTT. This encodes CAWSGQGHQPQHF.

V gene TRBV7-2 combines with J gene TRBJ2-3, with D unresolved. This CDR3 has 12 amino acids. Trimming removed 4 bases at V and 3 bases at J, with 5 bases between. Germline V CDR1 and CDR2: SGHTA, FQGNSA. The CDR3 nucleotides are TGTGCCAGCAGCTCCCCAACAGATACGCAGTATTTT. This codes for CASSSPTDTQYF.

The chain carries TRBV30 and TRBJ1-2, with 7 bases matching TRBD1. Trimming removed 7 bases from V and 2 bases from J; junction bases left unmatched: 4. Germline V gene lookup returns CDR1 GTSNPN and CDR2 SVGIG (reference sequence). The CDR3 covers 12 residues. CDR3 nucleotide sequence: TGTGCCTTGACAGGGTTGAACTATGGCTACACCTTC. This encodes CALTGLNYGYTF.

This chain connects TRBV19 to TRBJ1-2; D perhaps matches TRBD1 (6 bases). The CDR3 length is 15 residues. Trimming left V 4 bases short and J 7 bases short, with 19 bases between. Germline CDR1 LNHDA, CDR2 SQIVND (reference sequence). The CDR3 sequence is CASSTLDRTIGGYTF. In DNA, the CDR3 is TGTGCCAGTAGTACTCTGGACAGAACTATCGGTGGCTACACCTTC.

A few counts support this clone. This rearrangement joins TRBV29-1 to TRBJ2-7; the match to TRBD1 covers 9 bases. CDR3 length: 12 residues. V lost 5 bases to trimming and J lost 6 bases; unmatched junction nucleotides: 5. CDR1 is SQVTM, CDR2 ANQGSEA, per germline. The CDR3 DNA reads as TGCAGCGTTTCTACAGGGGGCGGCGAGCAGTACTTC. Its translation is CSVSTGGGEQYF.

This chain links TRBV6-5 with TRBJ1-3, with a weak D call TRBD1 (6 bases). CDR1 and CDR2 from the germline V gene are MNHEY and SVGAGI. Between the trimmed V and J ends, which lost 6 bases and 2 bases, there was a span of 8 bases. This CDR3 comprises 13 residues. CDR3 loop: CASSGGPGNTIYF. The CDR3 nucleotides are TGTGCCAGCAGCGGGGGGCCTGGAAACACCATATATTTT.

The chain combines TRBV15 with TRBJ2-1; 10 bases are a match to TRBD2. The V gene's germline CDR1 is LNHNV and CDR2 YYDKDF (reference sequence). The CDR3 covers 14 residues. J gave up 4 bases and V 8 bases, and 5 bases lay outside the gene matches. The CDR3 nucleotides read TGTGCCACCTCAACTAGCGGGGTGTACAATGAGCAGTTCTTC. Protein sequence: CATSTSGVYNEQFF.

The chain recombines TRBV7-3 with TRBJ2-2; possibly TRBD1 for D (7 bases). Per germline, CDR1 SGHTA and CDR2 FQGTGA. V was cut by 5 bases and J by 3 bases, with 16 bases left in between. The length of the CDR3 is 16 residues. The chain's CDR3 is CASSPGGTAHTGELFF. CDR3 bases: TGTGCCAGCAGCCCAGGCGGGACAGCTCACACCGGGGAGCTGTTTTTT.

This clone was seen a handful of times. CDR3 DNA: TGTGCCAGCAGTTTAAAGGTGGAGTGGGAGAGCACAGATACGCAGTATTTT. Protein: CASSLKVEWESTDTQYF. J is TRBJ2-3 and V is TRBV27, with TRBD2 as a possible D gene (5 bases). Germline CDR1 MNHEY, CDR2 SMNVEV (reference sequence). The length of the CDR3 is 17 residues. Between the trimmed V and J ends, which lost 2 bases and 0 bases, there was a span of 15 bases.